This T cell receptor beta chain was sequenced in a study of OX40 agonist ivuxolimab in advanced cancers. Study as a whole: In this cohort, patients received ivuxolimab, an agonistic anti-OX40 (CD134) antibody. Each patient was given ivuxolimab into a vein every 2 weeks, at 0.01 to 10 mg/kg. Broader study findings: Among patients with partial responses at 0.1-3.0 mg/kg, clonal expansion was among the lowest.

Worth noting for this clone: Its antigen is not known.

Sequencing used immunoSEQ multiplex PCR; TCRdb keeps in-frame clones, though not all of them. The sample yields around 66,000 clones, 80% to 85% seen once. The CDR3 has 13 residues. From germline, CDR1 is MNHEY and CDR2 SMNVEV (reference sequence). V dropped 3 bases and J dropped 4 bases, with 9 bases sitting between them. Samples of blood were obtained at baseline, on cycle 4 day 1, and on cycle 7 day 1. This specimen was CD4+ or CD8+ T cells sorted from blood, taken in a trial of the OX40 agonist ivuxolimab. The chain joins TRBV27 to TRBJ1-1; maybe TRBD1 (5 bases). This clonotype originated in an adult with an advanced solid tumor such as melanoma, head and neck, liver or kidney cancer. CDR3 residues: CASSFGRGTEAFF. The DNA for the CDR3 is TGTGCCAGCAGTTTCGGGAGGGGCACTGAAGCTTTCTTT.